This TCR beta chain was recovered during a study of identical twins. Findings and limits, study-wide: The study reached conclusions through statistical analysis that was cross-sectional, not following the same donors.

MiXCR, applied by TCRdb to the 5' RACE reads, yields one record per CDR3 protein. The table records approximately 1.8 million distinct CDR3 sequences, roughly 35% of them present only once. Germline assignment: CDR1 SEHNR and CDR2 FQNEAQ (reference sequence). The CDR3 has 13 amino acids. V was clipped by 6 bases and J by 1 base, with 9 bases between them. The table lists this clonotype with a few counts. What it binds is not known. This clonotype originated in a newborn girl in good health. Sequenced sample: cord blood. This chain joins TRBV7-9 and TRBJ1-1, with D possibly matching TRBD1 (6 bases). The CDR3 protein is CASRPRGNTEAFF. As DNA, the CDR3 is TGTGCCAGCAGGCCCAGGGGGAACACTGAAGCTTTCTTT. Based on the CDR3 plus reference TRBV7-9 and TRBJ1-1, the full variable domain is DTGVSQNPRHKITKRGQNVTFRCDPISEHNRLYWYRQTLGQGPEFLTYFQNEAQLEKSRLLSDRFSAERPKGSFSTLEIQRTEQGDSAMYLCASRPRGNTEAFFGQGTRLTVV.